A selection of T cell receptor beta chains follows, all from one sample in a study of identical twins. MiXCR, run by TCRdb on the 5' RACE reads, gives a single entry per CDR3 protein. The repertoire includes under 250,000 distinct CDR3 sequences, around 7.6% of them detected once, and approximately 5.4% sits in the top ten. This sample was shared with a second study, whose subject was yellow fever vaccine responses in identical twins.

The specimen was CD8+ T cells sorted from blood. The source is a woman aged 18-35 years in good health. Each CDR3 is given with its conserved first and last residue. Each record gives: clone size, J gene, D gene, V gene, CDR3 DNA, CDR3 protein. A D gene is named only where the DNA matches it firmly. Not every row has a clone size; where given, it reads once, few, many or a size class.

- | TRBJ2-2 | TRBD2 | TRBV11-1 | TGTGCCAGCAGCTTCTTCCCCCTAAGTGGGACTAGCGGGAGAATCGGGGAGCTGTTTTTT | CASSFFPLSGTSGRIGELFF
- | TRBJ2-3 | - | TRBV7-9 | TGTGCCAGCAGCCCGAGTTCAGATACGCAGTATTTT | CASSPSSDTQYF
- | TRBJ2-5 | - | TRBV18 | TGTGCCAGCTCACCACCAGCGATAACAGACCAAGAGACCCAGTACTTC | CASSPPAITDQETQYF
- | TRBJ2-3 | TRBD1 | TRBV4-1 | TGCGCCAGCAGCCAAGAGGGACAGCTATCAGATACGCAGTATTTT | CASSQEGQLSDTQYF
- | TRBJ1-2 | TRBD1 | TRBV29-1 | TGCAGCGACCTGGACAGGAGGGAGGGCTACACCTTC | CSDLDRREGYTF
- | TRBJ2-3 | TRBD2 | TRBV10-3 | TGTGCCATCAGTGGGAGGACTAGCGGGGACAGCACAGATACGCAGTATTTT | CAISGRTSGDSTDTQYF
many | TRBJ2-5 | - | TRBV9 | TGTGCCAGCAGCGTAGGACAAATTGGGGAGACCCAGTACTTC | CASSVGQIGETQYF
few | TRBJ1-1 | - | TRBV20-1 | TGCAGTGCTTTAAAAACGGGGAGCGGCACTGAAGCTTTCTTT | CSALKTGSGTEAFF
many | TRBJ2-5 | - | TRBV5-1 | TGCGCCAGCAGCCAGGGGCCAGAGCAAGAGACCCAGTACTTC | CASSQGPEQETQYF
many | TRBJ2-7 | - | TRBV25-1 | TGTGCCAGCAGTGAATGGGATGCTGCCTACGAGCAGTACTTC | CASSEWDAAYEQYF
few | TRBJ2-5 | - | TRBV7-9 | TGTGCCAGCAGCCCCCTTGGGAGTCAAGAGACCCAGTACTTC | CASSPLGSQETQYF
- | TRBJ1-1 | TRBD1 | TRBV2 | TGTGCCAGCAGTGAAGTCGACAGGGTCGTGGTAGGGAACACTGAAGCTTTCTTT | CASSEVDRVVVGNTEAFF
many | TRBJ2-3 | TRBD2 | TRBV7-2 | TGTGCCAGCAGCTTAGAATTAGCGGGGGGCTCAGATACGCAGTATTTT | CASSLELAGGSDTQYF
- | TRBJ2-3 | - | TRBV6-1 | TGTGCCAGCAGCGCGGGGGCCGGGGACGGGGCAGATACGCAGTATTTT | CASSAGAGDGADTQYF
many | TRBJ1-1 | TRBD1 | TRBV5-1 | TGCGCCAGCAGCTTGGAGGTCAGGGGGACTGAAGCTTTCTTT | CASSLEVRGTEAFF
few | TRBJ1-5 | - | TRBV28 | TGTGCCAGCAGTTTGGGGGGGATCGCTCAGCCCCAGCATTTT | CASSLGGIAQPQHF
- | TRBJ2-7 | TRBD1 | TRBV15 | TGTGCCACCAGCAGGGATACAGGGGCGGACTACGAGCAGTACTTC | CATSRDTGADYEQYF
few | TRBJ2-1 | TRBD2 | TRBV5-4 | TGTGCCAGCAGCTTGGAGCGGGAGTTTAGATATGAGCAGTTCTTC | CASSLEREFRYEQFF
few | TRBJ2-5 | TRBD1 | TRBV7-8 | TGTGCCAGCGTTGTTCTAGGGACAGGGGAGACCCAGTACTTC | CASVVLGTGETQYF
few | TRBJ1-1 | - | TRBV7-9 | TGTGCCAGCAGCACGAGAGTGGCGAACACTGAAGCTTTCTTT | CASSTRVANTEAFF
many | TRBJ2-2 | - | TRBV6-5 | TGTGCCAGCAGTTACTCGCGAGCGAACACCGGGGAGCTGTTTTTT | CASSYSRANTGELFF
many | TRBJ1-1 | - | TRBV4-1 | TGCGCCAGCAGCCAAGTTTTCCGGGACCAGCCTAAGACTGAAGCTTTCTTT | CASSQVFRDQPKTEAFF
few | TRBJ2-1 | - | TRBV5-5 | TGTGCCAGCAGCTTGACAGGGCTGAGCCTTTTAAATGGAAATGAGCAGTTCTTC | CASSLTGLSLLNGNEQFF
many | TRBJ1-1 | - | TRBV6-5 | TGTGCCACCCACAGTGGGGCAGTCGAAGCTTTCTTT | CATHSGAVEAFF
- | TRBJ2-1 | TRBD2 | TRBV20-1 | TGCAGTGCTCAATGGGGGAGGGAGGAGCAGTTCTTC | CSAQWGREEQFF
few | TRBJ2-7 | - | TRBV7-8 | TGTGCCACCGGGGGTGCGGGAAACGGTCCCTACGAGCAGTACTTC | CATGGAGNGPYEQYF
many | TRBJ1-1 | - | TRBV5-5 | TGTGCCAGCAGCTTGGAGGTCACCACGGGGAACACTGAAGCTTTCTTT | CASSLEVTTGNTEAFF
- | TRBJ2-5 | TRBD2 | TRBV7-9 | TGTGCCAGCAGCCTTACTAGCGGGGCGTACCAAGAGACCCAGTACTTC | CASSLTSGAYQETQYF
- | TRBJ2-7 | TRBD2 | TRBV7-8 | TGTGCCAGCAGCCACGGACTAGCGGGAGGACCTTACGAGCAGTACTTC | CASSHGLAGGPYEQYF
- | TRBJ2-4 | TRBD2 | TRBV5-4 | TGTGCCAGCAGCTTCGCTGGGGAGGGCCCAACGGACTTC | CASSFAGEGPTDF
few | TRBJ1-1 | TRBD1 | TRBV7-8 | TGTGCCAGCAGCGTTGGGACAGGTCGTGTGAACACTGAAGCTTTCTTT | CASSVGTGRVNTEAFF
few | TRBJ2-5 | TRBD2 | TRBV4-2 | TGTGCCAGCAGCCAAGGGGGCGGGAGCCCAGAGACCCAGTACTTC | CASSQGGGSPETQYF
- | TRBJ2-1 | - | TRBV12-1 | TGTGCCAGCACCGCGAAGGAGCAGTTCTTC | CASTAKEQFF
few | TRBJ2-2 | - | TRBV7-9 | TGTGCCAGCAGCTTAGACCACGGAGGCTACAACACCGGGGAGCTGTTTTTT | CASSLDHGGYNTGELFF
few | TRBJ1-2 | TRBD1 | TRBV6-1 | TGTGCCAGCAGCCGACGGGGACAGCAGCCTCTCTATATCGGCTACACCTTC | CASSRRGQQPLYIGYTF
- | TRBJ2-7 | TRBD2 | TRBV12-3/TRBV12-4 | TGTGCCAGCAGAACGGGACTAGCGGGCCCCCGGTCCTACGAGCAGTACTTC | CASRTGLAGPRSYEQYF
- | TRBJ2-1 | - | TRBV11-2 | TGTGCCAGCAGCTTATTAGCGCGTGAGCAGTTCTTC | CASSLLAREQFF
- | TRBJ2-3 | TRBD2 | TRBV20-1 | TGCAGTGCTACGTCTACTAGCGGGGGAAGAACAGATACGCAGTATTTT | CSATSTSGGRTDTQYF
- | TRBJ2-4 | - | TRBV7-9 | TGTGCCAGCGGCCAGGGTGTGATAAACATTCAGTACTTC | CASGQGVINIQYF
many | TRBJ2-3 | TRBD2 | TRBV15 | TGTGCCACCAGCAGAGTAATTGCGGGGGGAATAAATAATACGCAGTATTTT | CATSRVIAGGINNTQYF
- | TRBJ1-1 | - | TRBV18 | TGTGCCAGCTCACCAAGGTCGGGGTCTGAAGCTTTCTTT | CASSPRSGSEAFF
- | TRBJ2-5 | - | TRBV5-1 | TGCGCCAGCAGCTTGGGGAGTAATCAAGAGACCCAGTACTTC | CASSLGSNQETQYF
- | TRBJ2-7 | - | TRBV7-9 | TGTGCCAGCAGCTTAGTTTTGGGGGCCCAGTACTTC | CASSLVLGAQYF
- | TRBJ2-1 | - | TRBV21-1 | TGTGCCAGCAGCAAAAAGGCCTCCTGGGACTACCGCCCCACGAGGTCCTACAATGAGCAGTTCTTC | CASSKKASWDYRPTRSYNEQFF